Below are 28 T cell receptor beta chains sequenced from a single sample in a study of T cells in Graves' hyperthyroidism and ophthalmopathy. TCR beta CDR3 regions were amplified from RNA transcripts. HTBI primers were employed in a first-round RT-PCR of the TCR CDR3. TCRdb ran MiXCR on the multiplex PCR reads and lists one entry per CDR3 protein. The table lists over 500,000 distinct CDR3 sequences, roughly 18% of them singletons, with around 17% in the top ten. Sequencing was carried out using blood. These receptors were obtained from a woman between 18 and 30 years old with Graves' ophthalmopathy.

This clonotype was detected ten times or more. The chain has TRBV5-1 and TRBJ1-5; D is unclear. The CDR3 has 14 amino acids. V lost 2 bases and J lost 0, with 6 bases in between. The germline CDR1 and CDR2 sequences are SGHRS and YFSETQ. For the CDR3, the DNA is TGCGCCAGCAGCTTCGGTGATAGCAATCAGCCCCAGCATTTT. Its translation is CASSFGDSNQPQHF.

There are many counts of this clonotype. This chain connects TRBV18 to TRBJ1-1; D is ambiguous. The germline gives CDR1 KGHSH, CDR2 LQKENI. V was trimmed by 4 bases and J by 11 bases, leaving 8 bases between them. The CDR3 consists of 10 residues. The CDR3: CASSQEEAFF. The CDR3 coding sequence is TGTGCCAGCTCACAAGAAGAGGCTTTCTTT. Full variable domain (remainder filled in from reference TRBV18 and TRBJ1-1): NAGVMQNPRHLVRRRGQEARLRCSPMKGHSHVYWYRQLPEEGLKFMVYLQKENIIDESGMPKERFSAEFPKEGPSILRIQQVVRGDSAAYFCASSQEEAFFGQGTRLTVV.

This clonotype was counted ten times or more. The rearrangement uses TRBV5-1 and TRBJ2-1; 12 bases are a match to TRBD2. CDR3 length equals 17 residues. V lost 4 bases to trimming and J lost 2 bases; unmatched junction nucleotides: 7. Germline V lookup: CDR1 SGHRS, CDR2 YFSETQ. Written as DNA, the CDR3 is TGCGCCAGCAGCACGGGACTAGCGGGCTACGCCTACAATGAGCAGTTCTTC. Protein: CASSTGLAGYAYNEQFF.

This clonotype appeared many times. This chain links TRBV7-2 with TRBJ2-3; TRBD2 aligns across 7 bases. The CDR3 length is 15 residues. CDR1 and CDR2 from the germline V gene are SGHTA and FQGNSA. The V segment lost 0 bases and the J segment 7 bases; nucleotides outside the gene matches: 7. This CDR3 is CASSLALLADNTQYF. CDR3 sequence (DNA): TGTGCCAGCAGCTTAGCATTGCTAGCGGATAATACGCAGTATTTT.

This clonotype was detected many times. The V gene is TRBV20-1, the J gene TRBJ2-5; TRBD2 aligns across 8 bases. The germline V gene has CDR1 DFQATT and CDR2 SNEGSKA (reference sequence). V shed 0 bases, J shed 4 bases, and the junction held 10 bases outside the gene matches. The CDR3 loop spans 16 amino acids. CDR3 sequence: CSARDLRGAEAETQYF. The CDR3 coding sequence is TGCAGTGCTAGAGATCTGCGGGGGGCTGAGGCAGAGACCCAGTACTTC.

This clonotype was observed at least ten times. This rearrangement joins TRBV6-2 or TRBV6-3 to TRBJ2-3, with 12 bases fitting TRBD2. Germline V lookup: CDR1 MNHEY, CDR2 SVGEGT. The CDR3 length is 20 residues. V was pared by 0 bases and J by 2 bases, with 12 bases of the junction left unmatched. CDR3 nucleotides: TGTGCCAGCAGTTACTCAAACCCCCCTGGACTAGCGGGAAACACAGATACGCAGTATTTT. This sequence encodes CASSYSNPPGLAGNTDTQYF.

This clonotype appeared many times. This chain connects TRBV30 to TRBJ1-2, with D perhaps matching TRBD1 (6 bases). In germline, CDR1 is GTSNPN, CDR2 SVGIG (reference sequence). With 1 base removed from V and 5 bases from J, the gap between germline ends came to 11 bases. This CDR3 spans 13 amino acids. This CDR3 is CAWSAQGRYGYTF. In DNA, the CDR3 is TGTGCCTGGAGTGCGCAGGGGAGGTATGGCTACACCTTC.

The V gene is TRBV19, the J gene TRBJ1-6, with D unresolved. This CDR3 contains 14 residues. V was shortened by 3 bases and J by 8 bases, with 11 bases between the two germline ends. The germline gives CDR1 LNHDA, CDR2 SQIVND (reference sequence). The CDR3 spells CASSIDRVDSPLHF. The CDR3 DNA is TGTGCCAGTAGTATTGACCGGGTTGATTCACCCCTCCACTTT.

This clonotype was detected ten times or more. The gene calls are TRBV30 and TRBJ2-7, with TRBD1 as a possible D gene (6 bases). Trimming took off 4 bases at V and 4 bases at J, with 14 bases between the two ends. The CDR3 spans 13 residues. CDR1 and CDR2 from the germline V gene are GTSNPN and SVGIG (reference sequence). DNA for the CDR3: TGTGCCTGGACCTTCAAGGACAGTTACGAGCAGTACTTC. Translated: CAWTFKDSYEQYF.

This clonotype was found many times. This chain connects TRBV10-3 to TRBJ2-7, with a possible D match to TRBD1 (6 bases). V lost 0 bases, J lost 4 bases, and 13 bases lay in between. Germline lookup yields CDR1 ENHRY and CDR2 SYGVKD. There are 15 residues in the CDR3. CDR3 DNA sequence: TGTGCCATCAGTGAGTCTACAGGGAAGAGTTACGAGCAGTACTTC. Translating gives CAISESTGKSYEQYF.

This clonotype was observed many times. The chain combines TRBV3-1 with TRBJ1-2; D not certain. Germline CDR1 and CDR2: LGHDT and YNNKEL (reference sequence). Deletions cut 4 bases from V and 4 bases from J, with 13 bases between. This CDR3 contains 14 residues. CDR3 sequence reads: CASSPWADSYGYTF. CDR3 nucleotide sequence: TGTGCCAGCAGCCCCTGGGCAGATTCCTATGGCTACACCTTC.

This clonotype was counted many times. The V call is TRBV28, the J call TRBJ1-4; unclear D gene. Deletions cut 7 bases from V and 4 bases from J, with 10 bases between. This CDR3 is 13 amino acids long. Germline lookup yields CDR1 MDHEN and CDR2 SYDVKM. CDR3 region: CASTGPYNEKLFF. The CDR3 DNA reads TGTGCCAGCACCGGGCCCTATAATGAAAAACTGTTTTTT.

This clonotype was observed many times. CDR3 region: CASSSVEAETQYF. The CDR3 bases are TGTGCCAGCAGCTCCGTTGAGGCAGAGACCCAGTACTTC. V usage is TRBV28 and J usage is TRBJ2-5; D is undetermined. Germline V lookup: CDR1 MDHEN, CDR2 SYDVKM. V shed 6 bases and J shed 4 bases, with 12 bases lying between them. This CDR3 has 13 residues.

This clonotype was observed a single time. The chain carries TRBV20-1 and TRBJ2-3; perhaps D is TRBD1 or TRBD2 (6 bases each). Germline-derived CDR1 and CDR2 are DFQATT and SNEGSKA (reference sequence). The CDR3 sequence is 17 residues long. With 5 bases removed from V and 4 bases from J, the gap between germline ends came to 25 bases. The CDR3 loop is CSAVGGERGRRSDTQYF. The CDR3 nucleotides are TGCAGTGCTGTCGGGGGAGAGAGGGGGAGGAGGTCAGATACGCAGTATTTT.

This chain uses TRBV6-1 with TRBJ1-5; D unclear. Deletions cut 4 bases from V and 0 bases from J, with 7 bases between. The CDR3 consists of 14 residues. The V gene's germline CDR1 is MNHNS and CDR2 SASEGT. The CDR3 coding sequence is TGTGCCAGCAGTGCTGGGGATAGCAATCAGCCCCAGCATTTT. It specifies CASSAGDSNQPQHF.

This clonotype was picked up a small number of times. J is TRBJ1-3 and V is TRBV2; the D is unclear. V was shortened by 8 bases and J by 0 bases, with 11 bases between the two germline ends. CDR3 length equals 14 residues. Germline-derived CDR1 and CDR2 are SNHLY and FYNNEI. The CDR3 is CASSQSYSGNTIYF. Here the CDR3 DNA reads TGTGCCAGCTCCCAGTCCTACTCTGGAAACACCATATATTTT. The full variable domain, with the rest looked up from reference TRBV2 and TRBJ1-3, is EPEVTQTPSHQVTQMGQEVILRCVPISNHLYFYWYRQILGQKVEFLVSFYNNEISEKSEIFDDQFSVERPDGSNFTLKIRSTKLEDSAMYFCASSQSYSGNTIYFGEGSWLTVV.

V usage is TRBV30 and J usage is TRBJ1-5, with TRBD1 matching 7 bases. CDR1 GTSNPN and CDR2 SVGIG come from the germline V gene (reference sequence). The CDR3 sequence is 15 residues long. The V and J ends lost 1 base and 6 bases, in that order; junction bases with no gene match: 9. CDR3 sequence: CAWSGRQGGAQPQHF. Here the CDR3 DNA reads TGTGCCTGGAGTGGGAGACAGGGAGGTGCTCAGCCCCAGCATTTT.

The chain couples TRBV29-1 to TRBJ2-3; 13 bases are shared with TRBD2. The V gene end was trimmed by 7 bases and the J gene end by 0 bases; junction bases not matched to a gene: 7. The CDR3 sequence is 16 residues long. Germline lookup yields CDR1 SQVTM and CDR2 ANQGSEA. The CDR3 nucleotides read TGCAGCGCCACCGGGACTAGCGGGGAAAGCACAGATACGCAGTATTTT. This codes for CSATGTSGESTDTQYF.

This clonotype was recorded many times. V is TRBV12-3 or TRBV12-4 and J is TRBJ1-1; D perhaps matches TRBD1 (6 bases). Between the trimmed V and J ends, which lost 3 bases and 4 bases, there was a span of 12 bases. This CDR3 has 14 amino acids. CDR3 amino acids: CASSFGRGGTEAFF. CDR3 bases: TGTGCCAGCAGTTTTGGCAGGGGTGGCACTGAAGCTTTCTTT.

This clonotype came up many times. The V call is TRBV20-1, the J call TRBJ2-3, with 9 bases matching TRBD2. The J segment lost 6 bases and the V segment lost 0 bases, leaving 10 bases of the junction unmatched. The germline V gene has CDR1 DFQATT and CDR2 SNEGSKA (reference sequence). This CDR3 is built from 16 residues. The CDR3 region is CSARERAGGNVDTQYF. The CDR3 DNA reads TGCAGTGCTAGAGAAAGGGCGGGAGGGAATGTGGATACGCAGTATTTT.

This clonotype was counted between two and nine times. The chain is built from TRBV11-2 and TRBJ2-7, with D possibly matching TRBD1 (7 bases). The V end lost 5 bases, the J end lost 0 bases, and 14 bases lay between the germline ends. CDR3 size: 15 residues. Germline CDR1 is SGHAT and CDR2 is FQNNGV. The CDR3 loop is CASSAGGWNSYEQYF. In nucleotides, the CDR3 is TGTGCCAGCAGCGCAGGGGGGTGGAACTCCTACGAGCAGTACTTC. Looking up the rest from reference TRBV11-2 and TRBJ2-7 gives the full variable domain: EAGVAQSPRYKIIEKRQSVAFWCNPISGHATLYWYQQILGQGPKLLIQFQNNGVVDDSQLPKDRFSAERLKGVDSTLKIQPAKLEDSAVYLCASSAGGWNSYEQYFGPGTRLTVT.

This clonotype was counted at least ten times. The chain combines TRBV12-3 or TRBV12-4 with TRBJ1-2, with D possibly being TRBD1 (6 bases). Trimming removed 4 bases at V and 4 bases at J, with 22 bases between. This CDR3 is built from 17 residues. This CDR3 reads CASSSRLAYDRPYGYTF. CDR3 nucleotide sequence: TGTGCCAGCAGTTCGAGACTAGCCTACGACAGGCCCTATGGCTACACCTTC.

This clonotype has just a few counts. Likely a read error: the CDR3 ends without its conserved phenylalanine or tryptophan. The chain employs TRBV2 and TRBJ1-5; D might be TRBD1 (6 bases). Trimming pared 4 bases from V and 6 bases from J, leaving 16 bases between. Germline assignment: CDR1 SNHLY and CDR2 FYNNEI. CDR3 length equals 15 residues. CDR3 DNA sequence: TGTGCCAGCAGTGCGGGGCCAGGGGCCGGTCAGCCCCAGCATCTT. Encoded protein: CASSAGPGAGQPQHL.

The rearrangement uses TRBV11-2 and TRBJ2-1; 14 bases map to TRBD2. Germline loops: CDR1 SGHAT, CDR2 FQNNGV. V gave up 5 bases and J gave up 8 bases; unmatched junction bases: 8. The CDR3 spans 16 residues. CDR3 in DNA: TGTGCCAGCAGCCCTACGGGACTAGCGGGAGTACATGAGCAGTTCTTC. Its protein product is CASSPTGLAGVHEQFF.

Many counts were recorded for this clonotype. CDR3 in DNA: TGTGCCTGGAGTTTAACGGGGAACCAGCCCCAGCATTTT. It is translated as CAWSLTGNQPQHF. The genes are TRBV30 and TRBJ1-5; D unresolved. Trimming stripped 2 bases from V and 7 bases from J, with 12 bases between. The CDR3 has 13 residues. Germline CDR1 GTSNPN, CDR2 SVGIG (reference sequence).

This clonotype was seen a few times. The J gene is TRBJ2-7, the V gene TRBV19; D is perhaps TRBD2 (6 bases). The CDR3 loop spans 14 amino acids. Trimming removed 4 bases at V and 2 bases at J, with 12 bases between. Germline V gene lookup returns CDR1 LNHDA and CDR2 SQIVND (reference sequence). For the CDR3, the DNA is TGTGCCAGTAGTAGAGGAGGGGAAACCTACGAGCAGTACTTC. Its protein is CASSRGGETYEQYF.

This clonotype was seen a handful of times. The rearrangement joins TRBV4-1 to TRBJ2-7, with TRBD2 identical over 10 bases. Per germline, CDR1 MGHRA and CDR2 YSYEKL. The CDR3 consists of 15 residues. J gave up 3 bases and V 3 bases, and 5 bases lay outside the gene matches. The CDR3 nucleotides read TGCGCCAGCAGCCAGCCTAGCGGGAGCCTCTACGAGCAGTACTTC. Amino acids: CASSQPSGSLYEQYF.

At least ten counts were recorded for this clonotype. This chain uses TRBV27 with TRBJ1-4; tentative D call: TRBD1 (6 bases). The CDR3 is made up of 14 amino acids. Germline lookup yields CDR1 MNHEY and CDR2 SMNVEV (reference sequence). Trimming took off 4 bases at V and 7 bases at J, with 13 bases between the two ends. CDR3 protein: CASSSAGAGEKLFF. The CDR3 DNA reads as TGTGCCAGCAGTTCGGCAGGGGCAGGTGAAAAACTGTTTTTT.